Here is one TCR beta chain with its context. These data originate in a study of blood T cell repertoires in COVID-19. Study at large: Sites across the United States, Italy and Spain contributed samples from acute and convalescent COVID-19. PBMCs, B-cell-depleted T cells, or T cells provided the cDNA or gDNA that made up the material.

In the authors' workflow: Estimation of nucleated cell counts relied on the amplification of reference gene primers. Clones were read by immunoSEQ multiplex PCR, and TCRdb kept only the in-frame ones, dropping some. V, J and clone size reflect that table, while D and trimming were determined from the DNA. The sample contains roughly 120,000 clones, more than 70% of which appear only once. V gave up 1 base and J gave up 7 bases, with 14 bases separating them. The CDR3 loop spans 14 amino acids. CDR1 and CDR2 from the germline V gene are SGHAT and FQDESV (reference sequence). The clonotype was recovered from a woman in her 70s who had recovered from COVID-19. Sequenced input: peripheral blood. This chain uses TRBV11-1 with TRBJ2-7; possible D gene TRBD1, 5 bases. CDR3 loop: CASSLESRGVEQYF. CDR3 sequence (DNA): TGTGCCAGCAGCTTAGAATCAAGGGGCGTGGAGCAGTACTTC.